Listed below are T cell receptor beta chains from one sample, sequenced in a study of blood T cells in healthy people across ages. MiXCR, run by TCRdb on the 5' RACE reads, gives a single entry per CDR3 protein. The data contain roughly 900,000 distinct CDR3 sequences, around 46% of them singletons. The sample taken for sequencing was blood. These receptors originate from a young man in good health. Each CDR3 is given with its conserved first and last residue. Each record gives: CDR3 length, D gene, J gene, clone size, V gene, CDR3 DNA, CDR3 protein. D genes are given only for firm matches. Size is omitted from some rows. Given values are once, few, many or a class for expanded clones.

15 | TRBD1 | TRBJ2-7 | . | TRBV4-1 | TGCGCCAGCAGGAGGGGACAGGGTCGTACCTACGAGCAGTACTTC | CASRRGQGRTYEQYF
14 | TRBD2 | TRBJ2-3 | few | TRBV5-4 | TGTGCCAGCAGCTTTAAACTAGCGGGAGATACGCAGTATTTT | CASSFKLAGDTQYF
15 | TRBD1 | TRBJ1-6 | few | TRBV10-3 | TGTGCCATCAGCGCCGGGACAGGGGGTCAATCACCCCTCCACTTT | CAISAGTGGQSPLHF
14 | TRBD2 | TRBJ2-5 | . | TRBV27 | TGTGCCAGCAAAAAGACTAGCGGGGGGGAGACCCAGTACTTC | CASKKTSGGETQYF
17 | . | TRBJ1-3 | . | TRBV18 | TGTGCCAGCTCACCACCCGGACGGAGCCCCTCTGGAAACACCATATATTTT | CASSPPGRSPSGNTIYF
15 | . | TRBJ1-5 | . | TRBV10-3 | TGTGCCAGCCGTCTCAGCGGGCAGTCAAATCAGCCCCAGCATTTT | CASRLSGQSNQPQHF
15 | TRBD2 | TRBJ2-3 | . | TRBV6-5 | TGTGCCAGCACCCCGTCCAGCGGGGGGACAGATACGCAGTATTTT | CASTPSSGGTDTQYF
14 | . | TRBJ1-6 | . | TRBV10-3 | TGTGCCATCAGTGAGGCAGAGGTACCCTCACCCCTCCACTTT | CAISEAEVPSPLHF
14 | TRBD1 | TRBJ2-7 | . | TRBV6-1 | TGTGCCAGCAGTGAAACCAGGGGGCTAGACGAGCAGTACTTC | CASSETRGLDEQYF
14 | TRBD1 | TRBJ2-1 | few | TRBV4-1 | TGCGCCAGTAAGGACAGGGCAACAAACAATGAGCAGTTCTTC | CASKDRATNNEQFF
15 | . | TRBJ2-3 | . | TRBV5-4 | TGTGCCAGCACTTCACGGGGCACAAGCACAGATACGCAGTATTTT | CASTSRGTSTDTQYF
13 | . | TRBJ1-1 | . | TRBV20-1 | TGCAGTGTTTTCCTCCGGATGAACACTGAAGCTTTCTTT | CSVFLRMNTEAFF
18 | TRBD1 | TRBJ1-6 | few | TRBV4-1 | TGCGCCAGCAGCCAAGATCAGTCGGGACAGCTTGAGAATTCACCCCTCCACTTT | CASSQDQSGQLENSPLHF
15 | TRBD1 | TRBJ1-1 | few | TRBV20-1 | TGCAGTGCTGTGGTATACAGGGGGCAAAGGACTGAAGCTTTCTTT | CSAVVYRGQRTEAFF
15 | TRBD2 | TRBJ2-7 | few | TRBV20-1 | TGCAGTGCTAAAAAACCGCGCGGGACTACCTACGAGCAGTACTTC | CSAKKPRGTTYEQYF
14 | . | TRBJ1-1 | . | TRBV3-1 | TGTGCCAGCAGCCAAACGGGACCTGAAACTGAAGCTTTCTTT | CASSQTGPETEAFF
15 | . | TRBJ1-1 | . | TRBV7-2 | TGTGCCAGCAGCTCCAAGCGAAGGGATGTCACTGAAGCTTTCTTT | CASSSKRRDVTEAFF
10 | . | TRBJ1-1 | . | TRBV29-1 | TGCAGCGTTGTCCAGGTGGCACCTTTCTTT | CSVVQVAPFF
14 | . | TRBJ2-5 | . | TRBV7-2 | TGTGCCAGCAGCTTAGCGCGTATTCAAGAGACCCAGTACTTC | CASSLARIQETQYF
16 | . | TRBJ1-2 | . | TRBV6-5 | TGTGCCAGCATGGGTGAAGGGGTCCGGACTAACTATGGCTACACCTTC | CASMGEGVRTNYGYTF
15 | TRBD2 | TRBJ2-3 | . | TRBV7-2 | TGTGCCAGCAGCCAACCTAGCGGGAGCACAGAGACGCAGTATTTT | CASSQPSGSTETQYF
15 | . | TRBJ1-2 | . | TRBV20-1 | TGCAGTGCTAGCTCTTTGATTCGGGGTAACTATGGCTACACCTTC | CSASSLIRGNYGYTF
18 | TRBD1 | TRBJ1-2 | . | TRBV5-6 | TGTGCCAGCAGCTTGTGGTCCGGGACAGGGCCTCAACCCTATGGCTACACCTTC | CASSLWSGTGPQPYGYTF
17 | TRBD2 | TRBJ2-5 | few | TRBV3-1 | TGTGCCAGCAGCCATTCACTAGCGGGGGGCTTACAAGAGACCCAGTACTTC | CASSHSLAGGLQETQYF
13 | . | TRBJ2-2 | many | TRBV29-1 | TGCAGCGTTACATGGGTGAACACCGGGGAGCTGTTTTTT | CSVTWVNTGELFF
15 | . | TRBJ2-5 | . | TRBV6-2/TRBV6-3 | TGTGCCAGCAGTTCCGCCGGGGGTAAGGAAGAGACCCAGTACTTC | CASSSAGGKEETQYF
14 | TRBD2 | TRBJ2-7 | few | TRBV4-2 | TGTGCCAGCAGGTCCGGGACTAGCGGTTACGAGCAGTACTTC | CASRSGTSGYEQYF
15 | . | TRBJ2-4 | . | TRBV5-4 | TGTGCCAGCAGCCCTGGGACCGCGGTGGGAAACATTCAGTACTTC | CASSPGTAVGNIQYF
15 | TRBD1 | TRBJ1-2 | . | TRBV7-2 | TGTGCCAGCAGCTTAGTAAAACAGGGGGGAGGAGGCTGCACCTTC | CASSLVKQGGGGCTF
13 | . | TRBJ2-7 | few | TRBV20-1 | TGCAGTGCTAGGCACGACAGAGCCTACGAGCAGTACTTC | CSARHDRAYEQYF
16 | . | TRBJ2-7 | few | TRBV10-1 | TGCGCCAGGGCCCGGGACACTGAATGGGGCTCCTACGAGCAGTACTTC | CARARDTEWGSYEQYF
14 | . | TRBJ2-5 | . | TRBV3-1 | TGTGCCAGCAGCCTGGAAGGGATCTCAGAGACCCAGTACTTC | CASSLEGISETQYF
10 | . | TRBJ2-7 | once | TRBV29-1 | TGCAGCGTTACTCAGGACGAGCAGTACTTC | CSVTQDEQYF
15 | TRBD2 | TRBJ2-7 | few | TRBV4-1 | TGCGCCAGCAGCCTAACTAGCGGTAAAGGCTACGAGCAGTACTTC | CASSLTSGKGYEQYF
14 | TRBD2 | TRBJ2-5 | . | TRBV3-1 | TGTGCCAGCAGCCTAGCGGGGGGGCCGGAGACCCAGTACTTC | CASSLAGGPETQYF
16 | TRBD1 | TRBJ2-3 | many | TRBV5-5 | TGTGCCAGCAGCTGGGGGACAGGCTTTCTGACAGATACGCAGTATTTT | CASSWGTGFLTDTQYF
12 | . | TRBJ2-7 | . | TRBV5-1 | TGCGCCAGCTCACTCTCAGAGGGGGAGCAGTACTTC | CASSLSEGEQYF
15 | . | TRBJ1-2 | . | TRBV3-1 | TGTGCCAGCAGCCAAGATTCGGCAGGAGACTATGGCTACACCTTC | CASSQDSAGDYGYTF
18 | TRBD1 | TRBJ2-1 | few | TRBV6-2/TRBV6-3 | TGTGCCAGCAGTCTCATTACCCGAATCGGACAGGGGAGGAATGAGCAGTTCTTC | CASSLITRIGQGRNEQFF
16 | . | TRBJ2-3 | few | TRBV3-1 | TGTGCCAGCAGCCAGGCAAGACCGGGAGGCACAGATACGCAGTATTTT | CASSQARPGGTDTQYF
14 | . | TRBJ1-6 | few | TRBV3-1 | TGTGCCAGCAGCCAAGGGAACCCTAATTCACCCCTCCACTTT | CASSQGNPNSPLHF
17 | TRBD1 | TRBJ1-4 | . | TRBV4-3 | TGCGCCAGCAACCAACTGGGGGGACAGGGCGTTGATGAAAAACTGTTTTTT | CASNQLGGQGVDEKLFF
17 | TRBD2 | TRBJ2-1 | . | TRBV4-1 | TGCGCCAGCAGCCAAGTCGGACTAGCGGGGGAGGGCGATGAGCAGTTCTTC | CASSQVGLAGEGDEQFF
14 | . | TRBJ1-2 | . | TRBV6-1 | TGTGCCAGCAGTGAAGGGACCGTAGGGTGGAGCTACACCTTC | CASSEGTVGWSYTF
12 | . | TRBJ2-5 | many | TRBV20-1 | TGCAGTGCTTCAGGACTGAGAGAGACCCAGTACTTC | CSASGLRETQYF
16 | . | TRBJ1-3 | . | TRBV18 | TGTGCCAGCTCACCCATTTGGACCCCCTCTGGAAACACCATATATTTT | CASSPIWTPSGNTIYF
14 | . | TRBJ2-3 | . | TRBV11-2 | TGTGCCAGCAGCCCACGACCGGTACGAGATACGCAGTATTTT | CASSPRPVRDTQYF
12 | . | TRBJ2-5 | . | TRBV5-1 | TGCGCCAGCAGGACAGCGCAAGAGACCCAGTACTTC | CASRTAQETQYF